This T cell receptor beta chain is drawn from a study of T cells after yellow fever vaccination. TCRdb fed the 5' RACE reads into MiXCR, producing one record per CDR3 protein. The table lists 230,000 or so distinct CDR3 sequences, more than 6.5% of them singletons. The CDR3 consists of 16 residues. V lost 5 bases, J lost 4 bases, and 10 bases stayed unmatched. Germline-derived CDR1 and CDR2 are LGHNA and YSLEER. Study observations and caveats: A small share of clonotypes appeared in both CD4 and CD8 compartments.

This clonotype has only a few counts. Its specificity is not known. The chain links TRBV4-3 to TRBJ2-1, with 8 nucleotides matching TRBD1. Sequences were derived from CD4+ T cells sorted from PBMCs, sampled on the day of the yellow fever booster vaccination. The clonotype comes from a man aged 30-40 years who received the YFV17D yellow fever vaccine. The CDR3 region is CASSVQWTGNYNEQFF. The CDR3 coding sequence is TGCGCCAGCAGCGTACAATGGACAGGGAATTACAATGAGCAGTTCTTC.